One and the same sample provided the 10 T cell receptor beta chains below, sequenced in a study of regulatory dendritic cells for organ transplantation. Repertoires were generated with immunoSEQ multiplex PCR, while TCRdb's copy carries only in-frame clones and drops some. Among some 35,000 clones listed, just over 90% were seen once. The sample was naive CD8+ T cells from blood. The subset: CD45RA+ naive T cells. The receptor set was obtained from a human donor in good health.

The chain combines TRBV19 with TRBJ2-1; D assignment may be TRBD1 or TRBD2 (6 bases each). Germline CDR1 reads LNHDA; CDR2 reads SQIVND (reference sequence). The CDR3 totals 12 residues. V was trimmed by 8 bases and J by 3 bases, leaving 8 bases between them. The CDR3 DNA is TGTGCCAGTGGAGGGGGCTACAATGAGCAGTTCTTC. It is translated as CASGGGYNEQFF.

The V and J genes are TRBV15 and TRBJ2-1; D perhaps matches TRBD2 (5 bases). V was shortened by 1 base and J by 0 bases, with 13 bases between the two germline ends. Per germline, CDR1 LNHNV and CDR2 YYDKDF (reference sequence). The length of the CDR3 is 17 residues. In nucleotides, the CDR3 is TGTGCCACCAGCAGAGTAGGTAGCGCTGGCTCCTACAATGAGCAGTTCTTC. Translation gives CATSRVGSAGSYNEQFF.

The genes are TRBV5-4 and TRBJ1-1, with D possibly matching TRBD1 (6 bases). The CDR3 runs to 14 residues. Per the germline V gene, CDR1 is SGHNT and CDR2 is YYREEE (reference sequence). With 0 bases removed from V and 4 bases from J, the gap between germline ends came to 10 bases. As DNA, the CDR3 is TGTGCCAGCAGCTTGGCAGGGGCGAGCACTGAAGCTTTCTTT. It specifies CASSLAGASTEAFF.

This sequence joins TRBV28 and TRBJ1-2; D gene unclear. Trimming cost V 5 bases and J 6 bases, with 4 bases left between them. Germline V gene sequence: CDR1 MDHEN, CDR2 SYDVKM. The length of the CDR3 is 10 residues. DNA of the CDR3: TGTGCCAGCAGTCTCCATGGCTACACCTTC. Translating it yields CASSLHGYTF.

In DNA form, the CDR3 reads TGTGCCAGCACCTTCCTCCCGGGACCACGACAAGAGACCCAGTACTTC. Protein: CASTFLPGPRQETQYF. The chain combines TRBV7-9 with TRBJ2-5; D may match TRBD1 or TRBD2 (5 bases each). From germline, CDR1 is SEHNR and CDR2 FQNEAQ (reference sequence). Deletions cut 7 bases from V and 2 bases from J, with 20 bases between. The CDR3 is 16 amino acids.

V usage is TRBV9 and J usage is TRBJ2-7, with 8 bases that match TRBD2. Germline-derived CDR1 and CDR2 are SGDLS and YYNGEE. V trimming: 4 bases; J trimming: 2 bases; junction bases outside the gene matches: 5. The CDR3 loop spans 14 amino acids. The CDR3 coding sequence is TGTGCCAGCAGCCCCGGGGGGGATGCCTACGAGCAGTACTTC. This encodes CASSPGGDAYEQYF. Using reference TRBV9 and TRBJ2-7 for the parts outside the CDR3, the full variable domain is DSGVTQTPKHLITATGQRVTLRCSPRSGDLSVYWYQQSLDQGLQFLIQYYNGEERAKGNILERFSAQQFPDLHSELNLSSLELGDSALYFCASSPGGDAYEQYFGPGTRLTVT.

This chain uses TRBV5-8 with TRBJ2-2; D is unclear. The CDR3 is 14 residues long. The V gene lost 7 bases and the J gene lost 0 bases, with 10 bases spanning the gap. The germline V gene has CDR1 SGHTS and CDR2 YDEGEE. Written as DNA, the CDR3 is TGTGCCAGCGGACGCCGATCGAACACCGGGGAGCTGTTTTTT. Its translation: CASGRRSNTGELFF.

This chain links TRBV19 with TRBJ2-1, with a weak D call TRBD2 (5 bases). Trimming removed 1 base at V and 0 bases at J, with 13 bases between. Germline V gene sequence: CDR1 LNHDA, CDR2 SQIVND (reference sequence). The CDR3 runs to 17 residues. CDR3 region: CASSIVGAASSYNEQFF. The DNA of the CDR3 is TGTGCCAGTAGTATAGTAGGAGCGGCTAGCTCCTACAATGAGCAGTTCTTC.

This chain's CDR3 is CATSIRNSGNTIYF. The DNA of the CDR3 is TGTGCCACCAGCATCAGGAACTCTGGAAACACCATATATTTT. J is TRBJ1-3 and V is TRBV15; D not resolved. Germline CDR1 reads LNHNV; CDR2 reads YYDKDF (reference sequence). CDR3 length equals 14 residues. The V end was cut by 4 bases, the J end by 0 bases, with 7 bases between.

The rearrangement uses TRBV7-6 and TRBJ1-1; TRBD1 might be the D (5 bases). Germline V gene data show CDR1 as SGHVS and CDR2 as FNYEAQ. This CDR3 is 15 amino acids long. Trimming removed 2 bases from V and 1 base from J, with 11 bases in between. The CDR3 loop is CASSLSGGWNTEAFF. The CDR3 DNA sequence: TGTGCCAGCAGCTTATCGGGGGGGTGGAACACTGAAGCTTTCTTT. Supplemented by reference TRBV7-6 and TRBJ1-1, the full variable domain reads GAGVSQSPRYKVTKRGQDVALRCDPISGHVSLYWYRQALGQGPEFLTYFNYEAQQDKSGLPNDRFSAERPEGSISTLTIQRTEQRDSAMYRCASSLSGGWNTEAFFGQGTRLTVV.